The clone carrying this T cell receptor beta chain was counted many times. CDR1 is SGHAT, CDR2 FQNNGV, per germline. CDR3 length: 15 amino acids. Trimming cost V 1 base and J 1 base, with 10 bases left between them. Each CDR3 protein gets one entry after TCRdb re-called the RACE reads with MiXCR. In the table there are around 82,000 distinct CDR3 sequences, 6.5% to 8.5% of which are singletons. Regarding time point: patch test 2, 6 weeks after DPC sensitization. Noted treatment: therapeutic diphenylcyclopropenone sensitization with weekly scalp DPC. This sample was included in a study of human T cells and chemical hapten exposure.

The specimen was whole blood, collected in connection with sensitization to the hapten diphenylcyclopropenone (DPC). This TCR was recovered from a woman aged 25 to 39 with alopecia areata. Some clones in this sample may be carry-over from other donors' samples. The J gene is TRBJ1-1, the V gene TRBV11-2; D is perhaps TRBD1 (6 bases). The CDR3 nucleotides read TGTGCCAGCAGCTTAGGCCGGACAGCGAACACTGAAGCTTTCTTT. This translates into CASSLGRTANTEAFF.